Sequencing of this T cell receptor (beta chain) was carried out in a study of control samples from healthy donors and cancer patients (dated by TCRdb to the early 2020s). The library was generated by the immunoSEQ multiplex PCR assay. The table was pulled from immuneACCESS by TCRdb, which kept in-frame rearrangements only. Such tables lose some clones; where checked, under half of the loss comes from unresolved V genes, and the rest has no known cause. The table for this sample lists some 130,000 clones; around 93% of them were counted only once. Around 7.9% of the sample lies in the top ten. For this clone: It lacks a known antigen. No qualities accompany the bases; no much larger clone lies one base away.

The V end loses 6 bases and the J end loses 0 bases, and a stretch of 10 bases separates them. The CDR3 numbers 14 residues from cysteine through phenylalanine. Only the CDR3 portion is preserved as DNA: 42 bases, with reading frame beginning at the first base. Taken from the germline V gene, the CDR1 and CDR2 loops are LGHNT and FRNRAP. The chain was built from TRBV12-5 and TRBJ2-3; a confident D gene designation cannot be given. The clonotype was recovered from a man between 18 and 29 years old in good health. Sequences were obtained from blood. The nucleotide sequence is given as TGTGCTAGTGGCTCGGGTCTGAGCACAGATACGCAGTATTTT. This sequence encodes CASGSGLSTDTQYF.